This TCR beta chain was recorded in a study of cytomegalovirus exposure and HLA in healthy donors. The CDR3 contains 15 residues. The germline V gene encodes CDR1 KGHSH and CDR2 LQKENI. V lost 2 bases and J lost 7; bases outside the gene matches: 8. A multiplex PCR was run with 60 Vbeta primers and 13 Jbeta primers. The protocol was immunoSEQ multiplex PCR, while the TCRdb copy is restricted to in-frame clones and leaves out a portion. The table lists more than 150,000 clones, roughly 73% of them singletons. Sequenced sample: PBMCs. The genes are TRBV18 and TRBJ2-1; 7 nucleotides agree with TRBD1. The sequence derives from a woman aged 40 to 50 in good health and CMV-seropositive. CDR3 residues: CASSPFNGQANEQFF. CDR3 bases: TGTGCCAGCTCACCATTTAACGGACAGGCGAATGAGCAGTTCTTC.